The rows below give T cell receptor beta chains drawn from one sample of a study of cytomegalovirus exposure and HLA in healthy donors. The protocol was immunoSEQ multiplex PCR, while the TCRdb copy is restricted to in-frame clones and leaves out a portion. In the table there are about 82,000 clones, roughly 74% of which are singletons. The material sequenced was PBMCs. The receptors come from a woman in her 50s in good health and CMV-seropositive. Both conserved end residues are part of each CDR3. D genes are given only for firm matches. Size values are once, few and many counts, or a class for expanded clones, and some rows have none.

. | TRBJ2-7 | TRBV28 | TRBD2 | TGTGCCAGCACACCTAGCGGGAGGGTGTACGAGCAGTACTTC | CASTPSGRVYEQYF
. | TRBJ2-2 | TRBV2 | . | TGTGCCAGCGGCCCCCCCGGGGAGCTGTTTTTT | CASGPPGELFF
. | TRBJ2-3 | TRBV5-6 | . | TGTGCCAGCAGCGTGAGAAGCGCCCTCACAGATACGCAGTATTTT | CASSVRSALTDTQYF
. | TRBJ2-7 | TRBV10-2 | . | TGCGCCAGCAGTGAATACAACCCCTACGAGCAGTACTTC | CASSEYNPYEQYF
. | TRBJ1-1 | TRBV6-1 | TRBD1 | TGTGCCAGCAGTGAGTACTTGTGGCAGGGGGCAAGTGGAGCTTTCTTT | CASSEYLWQGASGAFF
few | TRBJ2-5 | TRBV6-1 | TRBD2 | TGTGCCAGCAGTGGGGGACTAGCGGGAGGGGAGCGGGAGACCCAGTACTTC | CASSGGLAGGERETQYF
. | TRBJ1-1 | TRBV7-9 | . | TGTGCCAGCAGCCGACCGGGGGATGGGGTGAACACTGAAGCTTTCTTT | CASSRPGDGVNTEAFF
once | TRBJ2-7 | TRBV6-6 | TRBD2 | TGTGCCAGCAGCCGAGCGGGAGGAGCCTACGAGCAGTACTTC | CASSRAGGAYEQYF
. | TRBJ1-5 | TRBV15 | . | TGTGCCACCAGCAGAGTCCAGGGCAGGGGCCCCAATCAGCCCCAGCATTTT | CATSRVQGRGPNQPQHF
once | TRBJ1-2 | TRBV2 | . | TGTGCCAGCAGTGATACACACGCTAACTATGGCTACACCTTC | CASSDTHANYGYTF
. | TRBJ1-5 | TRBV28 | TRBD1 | TGTGCCAGCAGTTCTACCGGGACAGGGAATCAGCCCCAGCATTTT | CASSSTGTGNQPQHF
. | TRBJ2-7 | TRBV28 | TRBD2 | TGTGCCAGCAGCCCGCTAGGTTTAGCGGGAGTTGCCCGATTC | CASSPLGLAGVARF
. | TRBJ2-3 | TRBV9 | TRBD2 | TGTGCCAGCAGCGTGGCCGGGACTACTAGCACAGATACGCAGTATTTT | CASSVAGTTSTDTQYF
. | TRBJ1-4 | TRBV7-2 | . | TGTGCCAGCAGCTTAGACCTTAACACAGGAAGCGAAAAACTGTTTTTT | CASSLDLNTGSEKLFF
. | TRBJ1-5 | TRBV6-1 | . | TGTGCCAGCAGTGAAGATAGGAGACAGCACAATCAGCCCCAGCATTTT | CASSEDRRQHNQPQHF
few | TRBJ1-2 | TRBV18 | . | TGTGCCAGCTCATCGGACAGAAACTATGGCTACACCTTC | CASSSDRNYGYTF
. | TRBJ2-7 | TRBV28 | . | TGTGCCAGTTCCAGGGGTTCCTACGAGCAGTACTTC | CASSRGSYEQYF
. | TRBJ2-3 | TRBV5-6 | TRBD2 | TGTGCCAGCAGCTTTAGCGGGTCATCCCCAGATACGCAGTATTTT | CASSFSGSSPDTQYF
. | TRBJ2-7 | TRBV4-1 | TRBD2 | TGCGCCAGCGGCCGCCAGACAATTTATCGGGGAGGGCAACACTACGAGCAGTACTTC | CASGRQTIYRGGQHYEQYF
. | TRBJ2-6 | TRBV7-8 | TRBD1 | TGTGCCAGCAGCCGGGACAGCTCTGGGGCCAACGTCCTGACTTTC | CASSRDSSGANVLTF
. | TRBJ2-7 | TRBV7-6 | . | TGTGCCAGCAGCTCCACCCTAGGTTCGTACGAGCAGTACTTC | CASSSTLGSYEQYF
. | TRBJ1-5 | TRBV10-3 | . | TGTGCCATCAGTGAGTCGATTGACTATCAGCCCCAGCATTTT | CAISESIDYQPQHF
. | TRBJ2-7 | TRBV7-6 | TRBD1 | TGTGCCAGCAGCTCATCCGGGACAGGGGACTACGAGCAGTACTTC | CASSSSGTGDYEQYF
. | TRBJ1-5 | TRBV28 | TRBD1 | TGTGCCAGCAGTTTTGGGACAGGGTCGTGGCAGCCCCAGCATTTT | CASSFGTGSWQPQHF
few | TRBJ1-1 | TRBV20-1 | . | TGCAGTGCTAGAGTGGCGGCTGAAGCTTTCTTT | CSARVAAEAFF
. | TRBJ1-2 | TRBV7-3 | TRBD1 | TGTGCCAGCAGCTTAGGAGACAGGGAACGAGCTAACTATGGCTACACCTTC | CASSLGDRERANYGYTF
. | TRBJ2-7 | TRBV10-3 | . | TGTGCCATCAGTGAGGGGCTTACCGACTACGAGCAGTACTTC | CAISEGLTDYEQYF
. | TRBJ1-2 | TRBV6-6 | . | TGTGCCAGCACCACAGGAGAACCCTATGGCTACACCTTC | CASTTGEPYGYTF
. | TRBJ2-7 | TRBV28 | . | TGTGCCAGCAGTTTGAGGTCCTACGAGCAGTACTTC | CASSLRSYEQYF
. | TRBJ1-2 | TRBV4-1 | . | TGCGCCAGCAGCCAAGATCCTCTAAACTATGGCTACACCTTC | CASSQDPLNYGYTF
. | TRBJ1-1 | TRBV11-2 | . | TGTGCCAGCATCGAGCGTATGAACACTGAAGCTTTCTTT | CASIERMNTEAFF
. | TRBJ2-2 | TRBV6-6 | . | TGTGCCAGCCATTACACCGGGGAGCTGTTTTTT | CASHYTGELFF
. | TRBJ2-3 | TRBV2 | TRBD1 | TGTGCCAGCCCCGAGGGACAGAACACAGATACGCAGTATTTT | CASPEGQNTDTQYF
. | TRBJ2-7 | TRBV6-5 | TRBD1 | TGTGCCAGCAGTTTCGGACAGGGTCCTTCCTACGAGCAGTACTTC | CASSFGQGPSYEQYF
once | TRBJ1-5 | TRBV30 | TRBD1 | TGTGCCTGGAGTGTCCGACAGGGCAGCAATCAGCCCCAGCATTTT | CAWSVRQGSNQPQHF
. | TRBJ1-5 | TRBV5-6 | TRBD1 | TGTGCCAGCAGCTTGGCACAGGGGAGTCTGCCCCAGCATTTT | CASSLAQGSLPQHF
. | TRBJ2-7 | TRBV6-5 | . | TGTGCCAGCAGTTACCCAAACAGGATCGCCTACGAGCAGTACTTC | CASSYPNRIAYEQYF
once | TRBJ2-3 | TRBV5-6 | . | TGTGCCAGCAGCCCTACCGGGCGGGCAGATACGCAGTATTTT | CASSPTGRADTQYF
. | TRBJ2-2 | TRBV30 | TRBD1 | TGTGCCTGGCACGGACAGGGCACCGGGGAGCTGTTTTTT | CAWHGQGTGELFF
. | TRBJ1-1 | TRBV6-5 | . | TGTGCCAGCGCGCGAAGAAACACTGAAGCTTTCTTT | CASARRNTEAFF